This is a list of T cell receptor beta chains from one sample in a study of CXCR3-negative and CXCR3-positive naive CD8 T cells. TCRdb reprocessed the 5' RACE reads and stores each CDR3 protein as one record, lacking DNA. The sample has several thousand distinct CDR3 sequences. Sequencing was done on a sample of naive CXCR3+ CD8+ T cells from blood. These TCRs come from a human donor in good health. Some clones in this sample may be carry-over from other donors' samples. CDR3s include the opening cysteine and the closing phenylalanine or tryptophan. The size entry is marked missing in some rows and otherwise reads once, few, many or a size class.

size: .; V: TRBV20-1; J: TRBJ1-2; CDR3: CSAMSGTSVSNYGYTF
size: medium-sized; V: TRBV3-1; J: TRBJ2-3; CDR3: CASSQGLSITDTQYF
size: medium-sized; V: TRBV29-1; J: TRBJ2-7; CDR3: CSVEEDSYEQYF
size: .; V: TRBV29-1; J: TRBJ2-3; CDR3: CSVPWRDTDTQYF
size: .; V: TRBV29-1; J: TRBJ2-7; CDR3: CSVEVAGGYEQYF
size: .; V: TRBV7-9; J: TRBJ2-7; CDR3: CASSLSSYEQYF
size: .; V: TRBV13; J: TRBJ2-3; CDR3: CASSEGLAEADTQYF
size: medium-sized; V: TRBV7-9; J: TRBJ2-1; CDR3: CASSFRDRTPGEFF
size: .; V: TRBV20-1; J: TRBJ1-1; CDR3: CSAREGGAAAFF
size: .; V: TRBV11-1; J: TRBJ2-5; CDR3: CASSSRGDRETQYF
size: .; V: TRBV29-1; J: TRBJ1-1; CDR3: CSVRPNLNTEAFF
size: .; V: TRBV28; J: TRBJ1-1; CDR3: CASSQVLEAFF
size: medium-sized; V: TRBV6-5; J: TRBJ2-2; CDR3: CAGGAGPAGELFF
size: medium-sized; V: TRBV29-1; J: TRBJ2-1; CDR3: CSGASGLAYNEQFF
size: medium-sized; V: TRBV12-3/TRBV12-4; J: TRBJ2-7; CDR3: CASRADVQSGMSSYEQYF
size: .; V: TRBV29-1; J: TRBJ1-1; CDR3: CSGLGAMNTEAFF
size: .; V: TRBV19; J: TRBJ1-1; CDR3: CASSIGEEAFF
size: medium-sized; V: TRBV29-1; J: TRBJ2-2; CDR3: CSVENANTGELFF
size: .; V: TRBV29-1; J: TRBJ2-7; CDR3: CRVTGSHSYEQYF
size: medium-sized; V: TRBV10-3; J: TRBJ2-3; CDR3: CATIAGGEDTQYF
size: .; V: TRBV29-1; J: TRBJ1-5; CDR3: CSGSGQGINQPQHF
size: .; V: TRBV10-3; J: TRBJ2-2; CDR3: CAISDSGAYTGELFF
size: .; V: TRBV5-1; J: TRBJ1-1; CDR3: CASSLNTEAFF
size: .; V: TRBV29-1; J: TRBJ2-7; CDR3: CSVAEGQPAGEQYF
size: medium-sized; V: TRBV12-5; J: TRBJ1-1; CDR3: CASDEGDMNTEAFF
size: .; V: TRBV7-9; J: TRBJ1-5; CDR3: CASSLSQGDQPQHF
size: medium-sized; V: TRBV15; J: TRBJ1-1; CDR3: CATSTEDRASTEAFF
size: medium-sized; V: TRBV20-1; J: TRBJ2-7; CDR3: CSARSGYQPYEQYF
size: medium-sized; V: TRBV20-1; J: TRBJ2-7; CDR3: CSWGDSSYEQYF
size: .; V: TRBV2; J: TRBJ2-7; CDR3: CASRTGPQSYEQYF
size: .; V: TRBV13; J: TRBJ2-5; CDR3: CASSYQGDLQETQYF
size: medium-sized; V: TRBV5-1; J: TRBJ2-1; CDR3: CASSYGTSGGYLNEQFF
size: medium-sized; V: TRBV29-1; J: TRBJ2-7; CDR3: CSVDLQGGEQYF
size: .; V: TRBV20-1; J: TRBJ1-3; CDR3: CSATGAESGNTIYF
size: medium-sized; V: TRBV20-1; J: TRBJ1-2; CDR3: CSAPGGYGYTF
size: .; V: TRBV20-1; J: TRBJ2-1; CDR3: CSARPISDRNTYNEQFF
size: .; V: TRBV7-9; J: TRBJ2-3; CDR3: CASSLYQRSGDTQYF
size: .; V: TRBV29-1; J: TRBJ1-5; CDR3: CSVGAEDQPQHF
size: .; V: TRBV6-1; J: TRBJ1-4; CDR3: CASSTGTGWEKLFF
size: .; V: TRBV6-1; J: TRBJ2-6; CDR3: CASLSQDRLLSGANVLTF
size: medium-sized; V: TRBV4-2; J: TRBJ1-6; CDR3: CASSTRGGGSPLHF
size: .; V: TRBV28; J: TRBJ2-7; CDR3: CASSNWGQKSYEQYF
size: .; V: TRBV7-9; J: TRBJ2-7; CDR3: CASSLSAGDYEQYF
size: .; V: TRBV24-1; J: TRBJ2-3; CDR3: CATSDVGSEDTQYF
size: .; V: TRBV29-1; J: TRBJ2-7; CDR3: CSVVVGGDYEQYF